This TCR beta chain was identified during a study of immune cell composition in non-small cell lung cancer. In the study overall: Histologic subtype was mainly adenocarcinoma or squamous cell carcinoma.

Data came from immunoSEQ multiplex PCR; TCRdb stores just in-frame clones and leaves some out. The sample has about 9,000 clones; approximately 80% are singletons. V lost 4 bases and J lost 2; bases outside the gene matches: 3. The CDR3 runs to 15 residues. Germline V gene sequence: CDR1 SGHTA, CDR2 FQGTGA. Normal lung was sampled as far from the tumour as possible, at least 3 cm. V gene TRBV7-3 combines with J gene TRBJ2-3, with 10 positions matching TRBD2. The clonotype comes from a human donor with non-small cell lung cancer. Material for sequencing was non-adjacent lung tissue. The CDR3 nucleotides are TGTGCCAGCAGCTATAGCGGGAGGACCACAGATACGCAGTATTTT. As protein: CASSYSGRTTDTQYF.